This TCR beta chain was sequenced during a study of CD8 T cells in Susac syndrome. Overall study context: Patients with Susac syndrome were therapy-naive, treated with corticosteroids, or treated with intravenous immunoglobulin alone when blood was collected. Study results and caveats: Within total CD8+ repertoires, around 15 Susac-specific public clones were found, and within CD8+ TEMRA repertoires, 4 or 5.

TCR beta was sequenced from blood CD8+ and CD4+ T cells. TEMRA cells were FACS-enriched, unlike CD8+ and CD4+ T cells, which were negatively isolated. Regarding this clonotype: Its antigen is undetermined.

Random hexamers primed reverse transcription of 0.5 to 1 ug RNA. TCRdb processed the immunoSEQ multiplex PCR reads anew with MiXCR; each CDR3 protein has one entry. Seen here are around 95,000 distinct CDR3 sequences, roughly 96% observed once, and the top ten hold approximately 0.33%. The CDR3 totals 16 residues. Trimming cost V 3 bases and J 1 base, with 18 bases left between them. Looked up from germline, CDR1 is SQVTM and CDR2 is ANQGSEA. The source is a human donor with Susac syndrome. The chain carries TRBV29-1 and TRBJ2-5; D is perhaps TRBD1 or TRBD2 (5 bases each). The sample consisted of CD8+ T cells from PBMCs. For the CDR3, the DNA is TGCAGCGTTGAGAGGGCGCTGGGGCAGGGCCAAGAGACCCAGTACTTC. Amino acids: CSVERALGQGQETQYF.